The clone carrying this T cell receptor beta chain appeared a few times. Its matching antigen is unknown. The data stem from a study of CD8+ T cells in alopecia areata. RNA, once extracted, was reverse transcribed into cDNA for use as the sequencing template. Data came from immunoSEQ multiplex PCR; TCRdb stores just in-frame clones and leaves some out. The sample holds 130,000 to 150,000 clones; about three fifths are singletons and the top ten take just over 35%. Study findings and constraints: Normal skin contains resident alphabeta T cells, and these are also sequenced in scalp samples. Clonality exceeded that of normal scalp in lesional scalp, most notably in alopecia totalis/universalis. Whereas mice showed it more clearly, TCR sharing across patients was murkier, possibly because of HLA.

The CDR3 consists of 13 residues. CDR1 MNHEY and CDR2 SMNVEV come from the germline V gene (reference sequence). V was trimmed by 6 bases and J by 0 bases, leaving 8 bases between them. Investigators sorted PBMCs to obtain both CD4+ and CD8+ T cells. This chain uses TRBV27 with TRBJ1-1; D call uncertain. The receptor's source is a human donor in good health. Sequencing used CD8+ T cells sorted from blood. The CDR3 coding sequence is TGTGCCAGCAGCGTAGTTGTGAACACTGAAGCTTTCTTT. It yields the protein CASSVVVNTEAFF.